Each of the 26 T cell receptor beta chains below was sequenced from the same sample in a study of blood T cells in healthy people across ages (dated by TCRdb to the mid-2010s). Libraries were made using 5' RACE. TCRdb names Illumina HiSeq 2500 as the instrument used. A second PCR of about 7 to 12 cycles was run with a J-beta primer mix and a sample-barcoded 5' primer. TCRdb reworked the public reads: Q25 trimming with fastp, MiXCR clone assembly, productive beta chains retained. Rows matching on CDR3 protein sequence are summarized as one entry with the most common DNA and genes. The sample includes about 970,000 distinct CDR3 sequences, with roughly 51% observed a single time. The ten biggest clones cover over 20% of the sample. Sequencing was done on a sample of blood. The receptors shown here come from a woman aged 60-70 years in good health.

The rearrangement links TRBV3-1 to TRBJ1-4, with D hard to call. Germline CDR1 is LGHDT and CDR2 is YNNKEL (reference sequence). The CDR3 has 14 amino acids. V gave up 4 bases and J gave up 6 bases, with 12 bases separating them. CDR3 coding DNA: TGTGCCAGCAGCCGAAGGATTGTGGATGAAAAACTGTTTTTT. Amino acids: CASSRRIVDEKLFF.

The V call is TRBV28, the J call TRBJ1-1; D possibly corresponds to TRBD1 (5 bases). CDR1 is MDHEN, CDR2 SYDVKM, per germline. V lost 2 bases and J 13 bases, leaving 17 bases between the germline ends. This CDR3 is built from 13 residues. CDR3 nucleotide sequence: TGTGCCAGCAGTTTACTAAAAGGGGACGCGGGTTTCTTT. Amino acid sequence: CASSLLKGDAGFF.

This clonotype has just a few counts. This sequence joins TRBV4-1 and TRBJ2-5, with 12 bases identical to TRBD1. Per the germline V gene, CDR1 is MGHRA and CDR2 is YSYEKL. The trim removed 3 bases at V and 11 bases at J, leaving 13 bases unmatched. The CDR3 is 16 residues long. CDR3 in DNA: TGCGCCAGCAGCCAGACGGGCTCCGGGACAGGGGGCTTGCAGTACTTC. Translation gives CASSQTGSGTGGLQYF.

This clonotype showed up just a few times. V usage is TRBV20-1 and J usage is TRBJ2-3, with D possibly being TRBD2 (5 bases). Looked up from germline, CDR1 is DFQATT and CDR2 is SNEGSKA (reference sequence). V was shortened by 3 bases and J by 3 bases, with 7 bases between the two germline ends. This CDR3 comprises 12 residues. The CDR3 is CSARLATDTQYF. CDR3 nucleotides: TGCAGTGCTAGGCTAGCAACAGATACGCAGTATTTT.

The chain has TRBV30 and TRBJ2-5, with a tentative D call TRBD2 (7 bases). V lost 3 bases and J lost 5, with 13 bases in between. Per germline, CDR1 GTSNPN and CDR2 SVGIG (reference sequence). The length of the CDR3 is 13 residues. This CDR3 reads CAWRGGAKETQYF. The CDR3 coding sequence is TGTGCCTGGAGAGGGGGGGCGAAGGAGACCCAGTACTTC.

The CDR3 DNA is TGTGCCAGCAGTTCCCACGGGAGGAAGAGCACAGATACGCAGTATTTT. This codes for CASSSHGRKSTDTQYF. The V call is TRBV12-3 or TRBV12-4, the J call TRBJ2-3; 7 bases line up with TRBD2. The CDR3 spans 16 residues. Trimming at V came to 4 bases and at J to 0 bases, leaving 7 bases not matched to a gene.

This clonotype was picked up a small number of times. The chain links TRBV29-1 to TRBJ1-6, with TRBD1 matching over 7 bases. Germline CDR1 is SQVTM and CDR2 is ANQGSEA. The CDR3 is 13 residues long. The CDR3 nucleotides read TGCAACAAGAGGGGACAGTATAATTCACCCCTCCACTTT. It encodes CNKRGQYNSPLHF.

Concerning this clonotype itself: One end of the junction varies from germline; a read error may be responsible. This sequence joins TRBV11-3 and TRBJ2-3; TRBD2 aligns across 8 bases. Germline V gene sequence: CDR1 SGHNT, CDR2 YENEEA. The CDR3 sequence is 17 residues long. CDR3 residues: CTSSLRPPGGGPGTQYF. CDR3 DNA: TGTACCAGCAGCTTAAGACCCCCGGGAGGGGGGCCGGGTACGCAGTATTTT.

The chain carries TRBV20-1 and TRBJ2-3; TRBD2 matches at 9 bases. In germline, CDR1 is DFQATT, CDR2 SNEGSKA (reference sequence). The CDR3 runs to 14 residues. V was clipped by 7 bases and J by 4 bases; unmatched bases: 9. The CDR3 loop reads CSVPSGIGSDTQYF. The CDR3 DNA sequence: TGCAGTGTCCCTAGCGGGATAGGATCAGATACGCAGTATTTT.

This clonotype was seen only a few times. This chain uses TRBV9 with TRBJ2-1; D uncertain. The ends were cut back, 1 base at V and 7 bases at J, with 15 bases in the middle. CDR3 length equals 15 residues. Germline V CDR1 and CDR2: SGDLS, YYNGEE. The CDR3 region is CASSVSGPGFNEQFF. As DNA, the CDR3 is TGTGCCAGCAGCGTATCCGGACCCGGGTTTAATGAGCAGTTCTTC.

The chain employs TRBV10-3 and TRBJ2-7; D is uncertain. V shed 5 bases and J shed 3 bases, with 5 bases lying between them. Germline CDR1 and CDR2: ENHRY and SYGVKD. This CDR3 comprises 11 residues. The chain's CDR3 is CAISPGYEQYF. CDR3 bases: TGTGCCATCAGTCCGGGCTACGAGCAGTACTTC.

For this clonotype: Since no conserved phenylalanine or tryptophan closes the CDR3, a read error is the likely cause. V is TRBV28 and J is TRBJ2-6; 11 bases agree with TRBD2. This CDR3 contains 19 residues. J lost 0 bases, V lost 1 base, and 5 bases had no gene match. Germline assignment: CDR1 MDHEN and CDR2 SYDVKM. The CDR3 spells CASSLFRLAGTSGANVLTL. CDR3 bases: TGTGCCAGCAGTTTATTCCGACTAGCGGGGACCTCTGGGGCCAACGTCCTGACTCTC.

V and J are TRBV18 and TRBJ2-6; D is unclear. Germline lookup yields CDR1 KGHSH and CDR2 LQKENI. Trimming took 5 bases from V and 1 from J, leaving 6 bases between them. The CDR3 extends over 14 amino acids. CDR3: CASSSQSGANVLTF. DNA of the CDR3: TGTGCCAGCTCAAGTCAGTCTGGGGCCAACGTCCTGACTTTC.

The chain joins TRBV5-1 to TRBJ1-5; D is perhaps TRBD1 (5 bases). CDR3 length: 13 amino acids. The germline CDR1 and CDR2 sequences are SGHRS and YFSETQ. The ends were cut back, 0 bases at V and 5 bases at J, with 6 bases in the middle. The DNA for the CDR3 is TGCGCCAGCAGCTTGGAGGGGTATCAGCCCCAGCATTTT. Protein: CASSLEGYQPQHF.

This clonotype occurred a few times. CDR3: CANGQGGEQYF. CDR3 DNA: TGTGCCAACGGACAGGGTGGCGAGCAGTACTTC. V gene TRBV6-6 combines with J gene TRBJ2-5, with 8 bases aligning to TRBD1. Near its end, the DNA agrees better with TRBJ2-7, so the J call may be wrong. This CDR3 region has 11 residues. CDR1 and CDR2 (germline): MNHNY, SVGAGI (reference sequence).

CDR3 sequence (DNA): TGTGCCAGCAGCCAAGGAAGGGCCAGCTATGAGCAGTTCTTC. It encodes CASSQGRASYEQFF. The V and J genes are TRBV3-1 and TRBJ2-1; D remains ambiguous. The CDR3 length is 14 residues. Trimming pared 1 base from V and 8 bases from J, leaving 12 bases between. CDR1 and CDR2 from the germline V gene are LGHDT and YNNKEL (reference sequence).

The chain combines TRBV20-1 with TRBJ2-3; 11 nucleotides match TRBD2. Germline V lookup: CDR1 DFQATT, CDR2 SNEGSKA (reference sequence). This CDR3 contains 18 residues. V gave up 5 bases and J gave up 1 base; unmatched junction bases: 14. The CDR3 DNA sequence: TGCAGTGCTTCGGAAACTAGCGGGAGTTTGATTCGCACAGATACGCAGTATTTT. Translated, it gives CSASETSGSLIRTDTQYF.

This rearrangement joins TRBV4-1 to TRBJ2-7, with 7 bases matching TRBD1. The V segment lost 10 bases and the J segment 3 bases; nucleotides outside the gene matches: 9. The CDR3 loop spans 13 amino acids. CDR1 and CDR2 (germline): MGHRA, YSYEKL. DNA for the CDR3: TGCGCCACCTCTCCCGGGACAGACTACGAGCAGTACTTC. Amino acids: CATSPGTDYEQYF.

J is TRBJ1-2 and V is TRBV28, with D unclear. Trimming removed 6 bases from V and 6 bases from J, with 17 bases in between. Germline loops: CDR1 MDHEN, CDR2 SYDVKM. This CDR3 has 14 residues. Here the CDR3 reads CASSLLIPDNGYTF. In nucleotides, the CDR3 is TGTGCCAGCAGCCTTCTCATTCCGGATAATGGCTACACCTTC.

As for this clonotype: The junction departs from germline at one end; a sequencing error may be responsible. The rearrangement links TRBV28 to TRBJ2-3; possible D gene TRBD2, 6 bases. From germline, CDR1 is MDHEN and CDR2 SYDVKM. There are 14 residues in the CDR3. Here the CDR3 DNA reads TGCGCCAGCACCGCGGTAGGGACTGCAGATACGCAGTATTTT. The encoded protein is CASTAVGTADTQYF.

Worth noting for this clonotype: One base away lies a much larger clone, so this may be a sequencing read error. The chain links TRBV6-2 or TRBV6-3 to TRBJ2-4; 8 positions agree with TRBD1. The J call is in doubt because the DNA end fits TRBJ2-5 better. Germline CDR1 reads MNHEY; CDR2 reads SVGEGT. This CDR3 is built from 13 residues. CDR3 DNA sequence: TGTGCCGGCAGGGGGACAGGACAAGAGACCCAGTACTTC. Translating gives CAGRGTGQETQYF.

The rearrangement uses TRBV6-2 or TRBV6-3 and TRBJ2-7; D uncertain. Near its end, the DNA agrees better with TRBJ2-5, so the J call may be wrong. The CDR3 covers 14 residues. Germline V gene lookup returns CDR1 MNHEY and CDR2 SVGEGT. This CDR3 reads CASTYPGPLETQYF. CDR3 nucleotides: TGTGCCAGCACTTATCCCGGCCCCTTGGAGACCCAGTACTTC.

In this sample, this clonotype turned up a few times. The chain recombines TRBV27 with TRBJ2-5; no definite D call. Germline-derived CDR1 and CDR2 are MNHEY and SMNVEV (reference sequence). V lost 11 bases and J 11 bases, leaving 12 bases between the germline ends. The CDR3 spans 9 residues. CDR3 loop: CAPRNEQYF. DNA of the CDR3: TGTGCCCCACGGAATGAGCAGTACTTC.

The chain combines TRBV29-1 with TRBJ2-7; 15 bases align to TRBD2. Trimming removed 7 bases from V and 7 bases from J; junction bases left unmatched: 11. CDR3 length: 15 residues. Germline CDR1 and CDR2: SQVTM and ANQGSEA. DNA for the CDR3: TGCAGCGGGGGACTAGCGGGAGGCATAAACAATGAGCAGTACTTC. It specifies CSGGLAGGINNEQYF.

This clonotype has a handful of counts. The CDR3 reads CSAPASGKGNTQYF. CDR3 coding DNA: TGCAGTGCTCCTGCTAGCGGGAAGGGCAATACGCAGTATTTT. J is TRBJ2-3 and V is TRBV20-1; 9 nucleotides line up with TRBD2. The ends lost 5 bases at V and 7 bases at J; junction bases unmatched: 10. Germline V gene sequence: CDR1 DFQATT, CDR2 SNEGSKA (reference sequence). This CDR3 is built from 14 residues.

As to this clonotype: One end of the junction fails to match germline, which may point to a read error. This chain links TRBV12-3 or TRBV12-4 with TRBJ2-3; no clear D. The CDR3 contains 11 residues. CDR3 region: CTSSLKDTQYF. The CDR3 DNA follows: TGTACCAGCAGTTTGAAGGATACGCAGTATTTT.